The clone carrying this TCR beta chain was detected ten times or more. PBMCs were sourced from more than 9 ml fresh peripheral blood. This sample is part of a study of T cells in Graves' hyperthyroidism and ophthalmopathy. TCR beta CDR3 regions were amplified from RNA. HTBI primers were employed in a first-round RT-PCR of the TCR CDR3. One entry per CDR3 protein, called by TCRdb with MiXCR from the multiplex PCR reads. The table lists about 600,000 distinct CDR3 sequences, more than 15% of them singletons. V was shortened by 6 bases and J by 6 bases, with 11 bases between the two germline ends. In germline, CDR1 is SNHLY, CDR2 FYNNEI. CDR3 length: 13 residues.

The clonotype was recovered from a woman aged 40 to 50 with Graves' ophthalmopathy. Specimen: blood. The rearrangement links TRBV2 to TRBJ2-2; perhaps TRBD2 as D (5 bases). CDR3 in DNA: TGTGCCAGCAGGCCGGGGATCGCCGGGGAGCTGTTTTTT. Translation: CASRPGIAGELFF.